This T cell receptor beta chain is drawn from a study of T cell repertoires in cytomegalovirus infection (dated by TCRdb to the late 2010s). Notes on the research overall: Because public TCR beta signatures pointed to carriage of CMV infection together with the matching HLA type, the HLA type of each donor mattered for the analysis.

This sample was sequenced with an Illumina HiSeq 1500. The public reads were reanalyzed by TCRdb: fastp trimming at Q25, MiXCR alignment, in-frame beta chains only. Under each unique CDR3 protein, matching rows form one entry showing the most common genes and DNA. Across this sample there are roughly 600,000 distinct CDR3 sequences, with roughly 26% seen only once. The ten largest clones take up 7% to 9% of the sample. On this clonotype: What antigen it recognizes has not been identified. Within one base of it there is no much larger clone, and no base qualities were kept.

Overall study outcomes, separate from this receptor: In both this cohort and an independent cohort of a few hundred donors, the cumulative frequency of public TCR beta family members distinguished carriers of CMV infection plus the relevant HLA type. The ex vivo response was dominated by HLA-C-restricted CMV-specific TCR beta clonotypes, which also provided the single most frequent clonotype in two of eight donors.

Ends trimmed: V by 5 bases, J by 5 bases; bases unmatched to a gene: 15. There are 19 amino acids in the CDR3, from cysteine to phenylalanine inclusive. The entry retains the CDR3 DNA only, 57 bases that are in frame from base 1. Based on the germline V gene, the CDR1 and CDR2 sequences are LGHNT and FRNRAP. The rearrangement combines TRBV12-5 with TRBJ2-2; 12 of the junction bases match TRBD2. What was sequenced was CD8+ T cells from PBMCs. This TCR was sampled from a human donor in good health (CMV status not recorded). Some clones in this sample may be carry-over from other donors' samples. CDR3 reads: CASGPPPTSGGQRTGELFF. Read as DNA, the sequence is TGTGCTAGTGGTCCCCCCCCGACTAGCGGGGGCCAGAGGACCGGGGAGCTGTTTTTT.